The 20 T cell receptor beta chains given below trace back to one sample, sequenced in a study of cytomegalovirus exposure and HLA in healthy donors (TCRdb year 2017). Libraries came from the immunoSEQ multiplex PCR assay. A mixture of 60 forward primers for TCR Vbeta segments and 13 reverse primers for TCR Jbeta segments was used in the multiplex PCR. TCRdb obtained this table from immuneACCESS and retained in-frame rearrangements with V and J assigned. These tables miss some clones; where compared with another copy, unresolved V genes account for less than half of the shortfall, and the remainder is unexplained. This sample has 100,000 to 120,000 clones in its table, and 75% to 90% of those were observed once. The top ten clones comprise approximately 6.9% of the sample. The sequenced sample consisted of PBMCs. Source of these receptors: a young man in good health and CMV-seropositive.

This chain links TRBV6-5 with TRBJ1-6; D perhaps matches TRBD1 (5 bases). With 4 bases removed from V and 17 bases from J, the gap between germline ends came to 18 bases. CDR1 MNHEY and CDR2 SVGAGI come from the germline V gene. This CDR3 region has 13 residues. The CDR3: CASSSDTGGTVHF. The DNA of the CDR3 is TGTGCCAGCAGTTCGGACACTGGCGGTACTGTCCACTTT.

The chain joins TRBV6-1 to TRBJ2-7, with D possibly matching TRBD2 (6 bases). CDR3 length: 15 residues. With 4 bases removed from V and 0 bases from J, the gap between germline ends came to 13 bases. Germline V gene lookup returns CDR1 MNHNS and CDR2 SASEGT. In DNA form, the CDR3 reads TGTGCCAGCAGTGGGGAGCGAGCGGGCTCCTACGAGCAGTACTTC. Encoded protein: CASSGERAGSYEQYF.

V is TRBV7-2 and J is TRBJ1-3; 12 bases are shared with TRBD1. With 5 bases clipped from V and 0 bases from J, the junction kept 11 bases outside the gene matches. CDR1 is SGHTA and CDR2 is FQGNSA in the germline V gene. The CDR3 runs to 19 residues. The CDR3 nucleotides read TGTGCCAGCAGCCTAGACCTGGGACAGGGGGCAGCCTCTGGAAACACCATATATTTT. This sequence encodes CASSLDLGQGAASGNTIYF.

The chain has TRBV27 and TRBJ1-2; 10 nucleotides align to TRBD1. Trimming cost V 3 bases and J 7 bases; bases outside gene matches: 2. The CDR3 is 13 amino acids. Germline CDR1 reads MNHEY; CDR2 reads SMNVEV (reference sequence). The CDR3 DNA follows: TGTGCCAGCAGTTTTCGGGACAGGGGTGGCTACACCTTC. Its translation is CASSFRDRGGYTF.

There are a few counts of this clone. The J gene is TRBJ1-5, the V gene TRBV30, with 9 bases lining up with TRBD1. V lost 5 bases to trimming and J lost 7 bases; unmatched junction nucleotides: 9. This CDR3 region has 14 residues. Germline values: CDR1 GTSNPN, CDR2 SVGIG (reference sequence). CDR3 nucleotide sequence: TGTGCCTGGGGTATGACAGGGGGTGGACAGCCCCAGCATTTT. Translating gives CAWGMTGGGQPQHF.

The chain has TRBV18 and TRBJ2-1, with D possibly matching TRBD1 (6 bases). The CDR3 contains 13 residues. CDR1 and CDR2 from the germline V gene are KGHSH and LQKENI. V lost 6 bases, J lost 6 bases, and 12 bases lay in between. The chain's CDR3 is CASSPLGGNEQFF. CDR3 bases: TGTGCCAGCTCGCCTCTAGGGGGCAATGAGCAGTTCTTC.

The V call is TRBV18, the J call TRBJ1-4, with TRBD1 matching 7 bases. Trimming took 1 base from V and 5 from J; bases not matched to a gene: 7. Germline assignment: CDR1 KGHSH and CDR2 LQKENI. The CDR3 totals 16 residues. CDR3 residues: CASSPQSGQLNEKLFF. CDR3 DNA: TGTGCCAGCTCACCACAATCGGGACAGTTAAATGAAAAACTGTTTTTT.

The gene calls are TRBV10-3 and TRBJ2-7; TRBD2 matches 9 bases. With 10 bases clipped from V and 5 bases from J, the junction kept 6 bases outside the gene matches. Germline assignment: CDR1 ENHRY and CDR2 SYGVKD. CDR3 length: 12 amino acids. As DNA, the CDR3 is TGTGCCACGGCGGGGGGGAAAGACGAGCAGTACTTC. Its translation is CATAGGKDEQYF.

This clone showed up just once. J is TRBJ1-1 and V is TRBV5-6; TRBD1 aligns across 7 bases. The CDR3 has 11 amino acids. V dropped 4 bases and J dropped 11; count of bases not matched to a gene: 5. CDR1 and CDR2 (germline): SGHDT, YYEEEE. CDR3 residues: CASSVTGDAFF. CDR3 nucleotides: TGTGCCAGCAGCGTAACAGGGGATGCTTTCTTT.

The rearrangement links TRBV4-1 to TRBJ1-2; D is possibly TRBD1 (5 bases). This CDR3 is built from 17 residues. Trimming took off 0 bases at V and 8 bases at J, with 22 bases between the two ends. Germline V CDR1 and CDR2: MGHRA, YSYEKL. The CDR3 is CASSQEGARGGEGGYTF. The CDR3 nucleotides read TGCGCCAGCAGCCAAGAAGGGGCCCGGGGGGGAGAAGGAGGCTACACCTTC.

J is TRBJ2-3 and V is TRBV6-1, with 7 positions matching TRBD1. Per the germline V gene, CDR1 is MNHNS and CDR2 is SASEGT. Trimming cost V 3 bases and J 5 bases; bases outside gene matches: 11. The CDR3 has 16 residues. Here the CDR3 reads CASSEAGTASRDTQYF. The CDR3 DNA sequence: TGTGCCAGCAGTGAGGCCGGGACAGCATCGAGAGATACGCAGTATTTT.

CDR3 DNA sequence: TGTGCCAGCAGTTATAAGGGACTAGCGGCCCGCGAGGAGCTGTTTTTT. Its protein is CASSYKGLAAREELFF. The chain combines TRBV6-5 with TRBJ2-2, with 11 bases matching TRBD2. J lost 10 bases, V lost 3 bases, and 10 bases had no gene match. CDR1 MNHEY and CDR2 SVGAGI come from the germline V gene. This CDR3 has 16 residues.

This sequence joins TRBV28 and TRBJ1-1; D perhaps matches TRBD1 (5 bases). Trimming removed 4 bases from V and 2 bases from J, with 14 bases in between. CDR3 length equals 15 residues. The germline gives CDR1 MDHEN, CDR2 SYDVKM. The CDR3 nucleotides read TGTGCCAGCAGTTCCCGACAGTCAATCAACACTGAAGCTTTCTTT. It yields the protein CASSSRQSINTEAFF.

The rearrangement uses TRBV5-1 and TRBJ2-1; maybe TRBD2 (6 bases). V dropped 1 base and J dropped 7 bases, with 15 bases sitting between them. The CDR3 length is 15 residues. Germline CDR1 and CDR2: SGHRS and YFSETQ. The CDR3 bases are TGCGCCAGCAGCTTGACTAGCAGTCCCACGAATGAGCAGTTCTTC. Translated, it gives CASSLTSSPTNEQFF.

V is TRBV19 and J is TRBJ1-1; D not certain. The CDR3 is made up of 12 amino acids. V was trimmed by 6 bases and J by 6 bases, leaving 11 bases between them. Germline V gene data show CDR1 as LNHDA and CDR2 as SQIVND (reference sequence). CDR3 sequence (DNA): TGTGCCAGTAGCGACGACATGGCTGAAGCTTTCTTT. Translated, it gives CASSDDMAEAFF. The entire variable domain, with the rest obtained from reference TRBV19 and TRBJ1-1, is as follows: DGGITQSPKYLFRKEGQNVTLSCEQNLNHDAMYWYRQDPGQGLRLIYYSQIVNDFQKGDIAEGYSVSREKKESFPLTVTSAQKNPTAFYLCASSDDMAEAFFGQGTRLTVV.

The V call is TRBV27, the J call TRBJ2-1; 9 nucleotides agree with TRBD2. With V trimmed by 2 bases and J by 5 bases, 7 bases remained unmatched. The length of the CDR3 is 16 residues. Germline V lookup: CDR1 MNHEY, CDR2 SMNVEV (reference sequence). CDR3 region: CASSLVAGALDNEQFF. The CDR3 coding sequence is TGTGCCAGCAGTTTAGTAGCGGGAGCCCTTGACAATGAGCAGTTCTTC.

The chain carries TRBV19 and TRBJ1-1, with 9 positions matching TRBD1. The CDR3 consists of 14 residues. Germline V gene lookup returns CDR1 LNHDA and CDR2 SQIVND (reference sequence). The ends lost 6 bases at V and 5 bases at J; junction bases unmatched: 7. The CDR3 loop is CASRMTGGRTEAFF. CDR3 nucleotides: TGTGCCAGTAGGATGACAGGGGGACGGACTGAAGCTTTCTTT.

This clone appeared a single time. This chain connects TRBV11-3 to TRBJ2-3, with 13 bases that match TRBD2. This CDR3 comprises 17 residues. The V and J ends lost 2 bases and 3 bases, in that order; junction bases with no gene match: 5. Germline lookup yields CDR1 SGHNT and CDR2 YENEEA. CDR3 residues: CASSLPLAGGPTDTQYF. In DNA, the CDR3 is TGTGCCAGCAGCTTACCACTAGCGGGGGGGCCGACAGATACGCAGTATTTT.

CDR3 residues: CASSSTPDRGHEQYF. DNA for the CDR3: TGTGCCAGCAGCTCCACCCCGGACAGGGGCCACGAGCAGTACTTC. The rearrangement uses TRBV7-9 and TRBJ2-7, with TRBD1 matching over 9 bases. Germline V gene lookup returns CDR1 SEHNR and CDR2 FQNEAQ (reference sequence). J gave up 5 bases and V 4 bases, and 9 bases lay outside the gene matches. The CDR3 runs 15 residues. Complete variable domain (other parts from reference TRBV7-9 and TRBJ2-7): DTGVSQNPRHKITKRGQNVTFRCDPISEHNRLYWYRQTLGQGPEFLTYFQNEAQLEKSRLLSDRFSAERPKGSFSTLEIQRTEQGDSAMYLCASSSTPDRGHEQYFGPGTRLTVT.

This clone came up once. J is TRBJ1-2 and V is TRBV5-1, with TRBD1 as a possible D gene (6 bases). This CDR3 spans 14 amino acids. V was cut by 0 bases and J by 4 bases, with 10 bases left in between. The V gene's germline CDR1 is SGHRS and CDR2 YFSETQ. Written as DNA, the CDR3 is TGCGCCAGCAGCTTGGCCCAGACAGGCTATGGCTACACCTTC. Protein: CASSLAQTGYGYTF.